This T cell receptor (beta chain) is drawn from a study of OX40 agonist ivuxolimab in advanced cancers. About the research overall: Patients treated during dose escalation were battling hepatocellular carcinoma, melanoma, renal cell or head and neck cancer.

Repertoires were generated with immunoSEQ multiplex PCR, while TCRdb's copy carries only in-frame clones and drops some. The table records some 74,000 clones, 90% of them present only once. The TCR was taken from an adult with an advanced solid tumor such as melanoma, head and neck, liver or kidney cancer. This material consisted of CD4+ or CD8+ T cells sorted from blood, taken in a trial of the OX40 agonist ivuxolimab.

The CDR3 sequence: CASSPRTGVITDTQYF. The CDR3 coding sequence is TGTGCCAGCAGCCCGAGGACAGGGGTGATCACAGATACGCAGTATTTT. The rearrangement links TRBV5-5 to TRBJ2-3; 9 bases agree with TRBD1. Trimming cost V 4 bases and J 2 bases; bases outside gene matches: 8. Germline V gene data show CDR1 as SGHKS and CDR2 as YYEKEE (reference sequence). The CDR3 is 16 residues long.